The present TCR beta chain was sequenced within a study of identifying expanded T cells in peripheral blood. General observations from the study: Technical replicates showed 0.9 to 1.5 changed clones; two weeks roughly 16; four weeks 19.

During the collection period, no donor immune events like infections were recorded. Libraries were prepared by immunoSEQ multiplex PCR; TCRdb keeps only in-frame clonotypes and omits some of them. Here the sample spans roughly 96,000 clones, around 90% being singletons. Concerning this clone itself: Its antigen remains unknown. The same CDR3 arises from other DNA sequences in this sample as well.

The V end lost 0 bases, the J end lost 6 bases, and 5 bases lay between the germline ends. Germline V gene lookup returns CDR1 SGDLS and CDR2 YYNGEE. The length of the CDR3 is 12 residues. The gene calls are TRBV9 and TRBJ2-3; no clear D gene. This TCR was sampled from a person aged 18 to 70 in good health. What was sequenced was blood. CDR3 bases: TGTGCCAGCAGCGTAGGTACGGATACGCAGTATTTT. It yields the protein CASSVGTDTQYF. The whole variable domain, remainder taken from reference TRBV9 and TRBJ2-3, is DSGVTQTPKHLITATGQRVTLRCSPRSGDLSVYWYQQSLDQGLQFLIQYYNGEERAKGNILERFSAQQFPDLHSELNLSSLELGDSALYFCASSVGTDTQYFGPGTRLTVL.